The clone carrying this T cell receptor (beta chain) was seen only a few times. Antigen specificity is unknown. Generation of TCR beta libraries employed quantitative 5'-RACE incorporating molecular barcodes. One entry per CDR3 protein, called by TCRdb with MiXCR from the 5' RACE reads. The data contain around 440,000 distinct CDR3 sequences, 17% of them singletons. Trimming cost V 4 bases and J 3 bases, with 13 bases left between them. This CDR3 has 14 amino acids. Per germline, CDR1 SGHRS and CDR2 YFSETQ. The sample comes from a study of CD8 T cells in ankylosing spondylitis. Study observations and caveats: Significantly higher representation of disease-linked clones was reported for matched ankylosing spondylitis synovial fluid. It appeared that ankylosing spondylitis blood was characterized by a TCR beta motif of eight highly homologous variants.

The clonotype comes from a male donor with ankylosing spondylitis. Input material: blood, either unsorted or a sorted T cell fraction (not recorded which). This chain connects TRBV5-1 to TRBJ1-2, with no clear D. In nucleotides, the CDR3 is TGCGCCAGCAGCAGGGCGGGGAGGGACTATGGCTACACCTTC. Translation gives CASSRAGRDYGYTF.